The clone carrying this TCR beta chain was recorded a few times. These data come from a study of T cell clonotyping in hematopoietic cell transplantation. With V trimmed by 5 bases and J by 4 bases, 4 bases remained unmatched. This CDR3 contains 14 residues. Germline CDR1 reads SGHNT; CDR2 reads YENEEA. Repertoires were generated with immunoSEQ multiplex PCR, while TCRdb's copy carries only in-frame clones and drops some. The profile shows roughly 46,000 clones, about four fifths of them singletons. Time point described: recipient sample about 28 days before transplant, after cytoreduction. V is TRBV11-3 and J is TRBJ2-7; TRBD1 matches 11 bases. Sequenced material: peripheral blood mononuclear cells, taken before stem cell transplant. The sequence derives from a man aged 60 to 75 with myelodysplastic syndrome. Some clones in this sample may be carry-over from other donors' samples. This CDR3 reads CASSPGQGAYEQYF. The DNA of the CDR3 is TGTGCCAGCAGCCCAGGACAGGGGGCGTACGAGCAGTACTTC.